This passage covers 12 T cell receptor beta chains from one sample sequenced in a study of blood T cells in healthy people across ages. Primed by a sample-barcoded 5' primer and a J-beta primer mix, a second PCR proceeded for about 6 to 11 cycles. TCRdb re-called the 5' RACE reads through MiXCR, storing one row per CDR3 protein. The sample lists 760,000 or so distinct CDR3 sequences; 20% to 25% were seen once. In addition, the sample was reused for a study of T cells of mothers and their children.

Sequencing used blood. All receptors derive from a boy between 5 and 17 years old in good health.

This clonotype was detected only a few times. The chain has TRBV10-3 and TRBJ2-2, with 7 nucleotides matching TRBD1. This CDR3 is 17 amino acids long. Germline CDR1 is ENHRY and CDR2 is SYGVKD. The J segment lost 5 bases and the V segment lost 4 bases, leaving 13 bases of the junction unmatched. CDR3 DNA sequence: TGTGCCATCAGTGGGACAGGTCCTAAGGACGGGACCGGGGAGCTGTTTTTT. This translates into CAISGTGPKDGTGELFF.

This clonotype was found a few times. This chain joins TRBV6-1 and TRBJ2-5; 9 positions agree with TRBD1. V trimming: 7 bases; J trimming: 4 bases; junction bases outside the gene matches: 10. The germline CDR1 and CDR2 sequences are MNHNS and SASEGT. This CDR3 region has 15 residues. CDR3 nucleotides: TGTGCCAGCACTTCACGGACAGGGGAACGAGAGACCCAGTACTTC. This codes for CASTSRTGERETQYF.

The chain couples TRBV5-6 to TRBJ2-5, with D maybe TRBD1 (5 bases). The DNA end is a closer match to TRBJ2-1, so the J assignment may be wrong. Germline CDR1 is SGHDT and CDR2 is YYEEEE. This CDR3 comprises 15 residues. CDR3 sequence (DNA): TGTGCCAGCAGCTACGACAGTCTTGGGAACAATGAGCAGTTCTTC. Its translation is CASSYDSLGNNEQFF.

The table lists this clonotype with a count of one. The chain employs TRBV11-3 and TRBJ2-1; D perhaps matches TRBD1 (7 bases). V dropped 2 bases and J dropped 2 bases, with 13 bases sitting between them. The germline gives CDR1 SGHNT, CDR2 YENEEA. The CDR3 consists of 16 residues. CDR3 DNA: TGTGCCAGCAGCTTACGCGCAGGGGGGACCTACAATGAGCAGTTCTTC. This encodes CASSLRAGGTYNEQFF.

V is TRBV29-1 and J is TRBJ2-3; possible D gene TRBD2, 5 bases. Germline loops: CDR1 SQVTM, CDR2 ANQGSEA. The CDR3 is 12 residues long. V shed 4 bases and J shed 4 bases, with 9 bases lying between them. CDR3 nucleotides: TGCAGCGTTGCGAGCGGAGCAGATACGCAGTATTTT. Encoded protein: CSVASGADTQYF.

The V call is TRBV2, the J call TRBJ1-4, with 7 positions matching TRBD1. The V gene end was trimmed by 6 bases and the J gene end by 6 bases; junction bases not matched to a gene: 13. Germline assignment: CDR1 SNHLY and CDR2 FYNNEI. This CDR3 is 16 amino acids long. The CDR3 bases are TGTGCCAGCAGGCCTGAAGAGGGGGCAGAGTATGAAAAACTGTTTTTT. Its translation is CASRPEEGAEYEKLFF.

CDR3 sequence reads: CASAPFDGNNEQFF. The CDR3 DNA reads TGTGCCAGCGCCCCCTTTGACGGCAACAATGAGCAGTTCTTC. V and J are TRBV2 and TRBJ2-1; no definite D call. V lost 8 bases to trimming and J lost 5 bases, with 16 bases between them. The CDR3 totals 14 residues. Germline-derived CDR1 and CDR2 are SNHLY and FYNNEI.

This clonotype was counted between two and nine times. The chain recombines TRBV6-5 with TRBJ2-7; D not certain. This CDR3 comprises 12 residues. In germline, CDR1 is MNHEY, CDR2 SVGAGI. V shed 5 bases and J shed 0 bases, with 5 bases lying between them. CDR3 DNA: TGTGCCAGCAGTAACGGCTCCTACGAGCAGTACTTC. Amino acid sequence: CASSNGSYEQYF.

The chain carries TRBV7-9 and TRBJ2-3; D gene uncertain. V lost 1 base to trimming and J lost 7 bases, with 6 bases between them. The CDR3 loop spans 12 amino acids. Germline V lookup: CDR1 SEHNR, CDR2 FQNEAQ (reference sequence). As DNA, the CDR3 is TGTGCCAGCAGCTTAGGCTCAAATACGCAGTATTTT. This encodes CASSLGSNTQYF.

The CDR3 DNA reads as TGCGCCAGCAGCCAAGATTCATACGAGATACTTTCGGACTATGGCTACACCTTC. Translation: CASSQDSYEILSDYGYTF. The chain carries TRBV4-3 and TRBJ1-2; D remains ambiguous. CDR3 length: 18 amino acids. Per the germline V gene, CDR1 is LGHNA and CDR2 is YSLEER. V was pared by 0 bases and J by 3 bases, with 20 bases between.

A few counts support this clonotype. The chain uses TRBV12-3 or TRBV12-4 and TRBJ1-6; weak D call: TRBD1 (6 bases). Trimming left V 4 bases short and J 10 bases short, with 17 bases between. CDR3 length: 15 residues. In DNA form, the CDR3 reads TGTGCCAGCAGTTCCCCACCGACAGGATACTCACCCCTCCACTTT. Residues: CASSSPPTGYSPLHF.

In its sample, this clonotype was seen a few times. CDR3 DNA: TGCAGCGCCTATGGAGGGACGGCGACCTACGAGCAGTACTTC. Amino acid sequence: CSAYGGTATYEQYF. The chain is built from TRBV29-1 and TRBJ2-5; tentative D call: TRBD2 (6 bases). The J call may be mistaken, given a closer DNA end match to TRBJ2-7. Germline V gene data show CDR1 as SQVTM and CDR2 as ANQGSEA. The CDR3 has 14 residues.